What follows is one TCR beta chain and its context. V shed 6 bases and J shed 6 bases, with 5 bases lying between them. The CDR3 spans 11 residues. Germline CDR1 and CDR2: KGHDR and SFDVKD. In the authors' workflow: Reference gene primer amplification in the assay estimated nucleated cell counts. The method was immunoSEQ multiplex PCR; TCRdb's version includes in-frame clones alone and lacks a portion of them. V, J and clone size are taken as reported in that table, and D and trimming were inferred from the DNA itself. The sample has approximately 12,000 clones; roughly 88% are singletons. This sample is part of a study of blood T cell repertoires in COVID-19. The overall study: From T cells, B-cell-depleted T cells, or PBMCs came the material, which was cDNA or gDNA.

The chain carries TRBV24-1 and TRBJ2-1; no definite D call. The receptor was derived from a human donor in a cohort sampled during active COVID-19. Sequenced input: peripheral blood. CDR3 loop: CATSNINEQFF. The CDR3 DNA reads as TGTGCCACCAGTAACATCAATGAGCAGTTCTTC.